Listed here are 21 T cell receptor beta chains from one sample, sequenced in a study of human T cells and chemical hapten exposure. Via MiXCR, TCRdb re-called the RACE reads, giving one row per CDR3 protein. The sample carries approximately 84,000 distinct CDR3 sequences, 10% to 13% recorded once. Time point described: patch test 2, 6 weeks after DPC sensitization. Treatment: therapeutic diphenylcyclopropenone sensitization with weekly scalp DPC. The material was whole blood, obtained in connection with sensitization to the hapten diphenylcyclopropenone (DPC). The receptors were gathered from a young woman with alopecia areata. Some clones in this sample may be carry-over from other donors' samples.

The sample holds a few counts of this clonotype. The chain couples TRBV12-3 or TRBV12-4 to TRBJ1-5; TRBD1 matches at 8 bases. This CDR3 is built from 13 residues. The ends lost 6 bases at V and 3 bases at J; junction bases unmatched: 1. The CDR3 coding sequence is TGTGCCAGCAGGGGACAGGACAATCAGCCCCAGCATTTT. As protein: CASRGQDNQPQHF.

Points on this clonotype: A read error may explain this, as a much larger clone is one base away. V and J are TRBV11-2 and TRBJ2-3; D is perhaps TRBD1 or TRBD2 (5 bases each). Germline V gene lookup returns CDR1 SGHAT and CDR2 FQNNGV. The CDR3 contains 15 residues. The V end was cut by 1 base, the J end by 4 bases, with 12 bases between. The chain's CDR3 is CASSLGSEGPDTQYF. For the CDR3, the DNA is TGTGCCAGCAGCTTAGGCAGCGAGGGACCAGATACGCAGTATTTT.

This clonotype was seen repeatedly, ten times or more. The junction and the germline gene differ at one end; a read error may be behind it. The gene calls are TRBV28 and TRBJ1-6; no clear D gene. Germline V gene sequence: CDR1 MDHEN, CDR2 SYDVKM. This CDR3 contains 15 residues. DNA for the CDR3: TGTGCCAGCGGTTTGGGCGGCTCCTATAATTCACCCCTCCACTTT. This encodes CASGLGGSYNSPLHF.

The sample holds many counts of this clonotype. The chain combines TRBV11-2 with TRBJ2-7, with TRBD2 as a possible D gene (5 bases). Germline CDR1 and CDR2: SGHAT and FQNNGV. With 5 bases removed from V and 3 bases from J, the gap between germline ends came to 11 bases. The CDR3 has 13 residues. CDR3 nucleotide sequence: TGTGCCAGCAGCCGAGGGCCCTTCTACGAGCAGTACTTC. This codes for CASSRGPFYEQYF.

The CDR3 reads CATSGTSANEQFF. CDR3 in DNA: TGTGCCACCTCCGGGACTAGCGCTAATGAGCAGTTCTTC. V usage is TRBV10-3 and J usage is TRBJ2-1; 10 bases align to TRBD2. V shed 10 bases and J 7 bases; nucleotides not matched to a gene: 7. The CDR3 sequence is 13 residues long. The V gene's germline CDR1 is ENHRY and CDR2 SYGVKD.

This clonotype appeared many times. V gene TRBV20-1 combines with J gene TRBJ2-2, with TRBD1 matching over 7 bases. Germline assignment: CDR1 DFQATT and CDR2 SNEGSKA (reference sequence). With V trimmed by 1 base and J by 3 bases, 2 bases remained unmatched. The CDR3 totals 14 residues. CDR3 nucleotides: TGCAGTGCTAGAGTTCAGGGGGACACCGGGGAGCTGTTTTTT. It yields the protein CSARVQGDTGELFF.

Concerning this clonotype: A much larger clone lies one base from this, so it may be a read error. V and J are TRBV5-1 and TRBJ2-3, with 9 bases that match TRBD2. Germline-derived CDR1 and CDR2 are SGHRS and YFSETQ. CDR3 length equals 17 residues. Trimming at V came to 9 bases and at J to 6 bases, leaving 20 bases not matched to a gene. The CDR3 here is CATTEPGLASGKDTQYF. In DNA, the CDR3 is TGCGCCACCACGGAACCGGGACTAGCATCCGGGAAGGATACGCAGTATTTT.

The rearrangement joins TRBV6-1 to TRBJ2-7, with 13 nucleotides matching TRBD2. Germline CDR1 MNHNS, CDR2 SASEGT. The length of the CDR3 is 15 residues. V trimming: 4 bases; J trimming: 1 base; junction bases outside the gene matches: 1. The CDR3 DNA is TGTGCCAGCAGTGGACTAGCGGGGGGTTCCTACGAGCAGTACTTC. Protein: CASSGLAGGSYEQYF.

This clonotype was observed a handful of times. The gene calls are TRBV6-6 and TRBJ2-5; no definite D call. There are 13 residues in the CDR3. V shed 0 bases and J shed 5 bases, with 7 bases lying between them. Per germline, CDR1 MNHNY and CDR2 SVGAGI (reference sequence). The CDR3 sequence is CASSYSERETQYF. DNA of the CDR3: TGTGCCAGCAGTTACTCGGAACGGGAGACCCAGTACTTC.

The chain has TRBV7-2 and TRBJ2-3; D is unresolved. Per the germline V gene, CDR1 is SGHTA and CDR2 is FQGNSA. The CDR3 covers 15 residues. V lost 5 bases and J 0 bases, leaving 12 bases between the germline ends. The CDR3 DNA reads TGTGCCAGCAGCCACGACGGTTCTAGCACAGATACGCAGTATTTT. Residues: CASSHDGSSTDTQYF.

The table lists this clonotype with a few counts. This chain uses TRBV18 with TRBJ1-2; a weak D match, TRBD1 (6 bases). Germline V lookup: CDR1 KGHSH, CDR2 LQKENI. V lost 2 bases, J lost 6 bases, and 19 bases lay in between. The CDR3 extends over 16 amino acids. CDR3 coding DNA: TGTGCCAGCTCACCATCGAGGGGAGGCCAGGGGAATGGCTACACCTTC. As protein: CASSPSRGGQGNGYTF.

This clonotype was recorded at least ten times. V is TRBV7-9 and J is TRBJ2-5; 9 nucleotides align to TRBD2. From germline, CDR1 is SEHNR and CDR2 FQNEAQ (reference sequence). This CDR3 is 19 amino acids long. With 4 bases clipped from V and 5 bases from J, the junction kept 20 bases outside the gene matches. CDR3 in amino acids: CASSSPRRLLSGSRETQYF. The CDR3 coding sequence is TGTGCCAGCAGCTCCCCGAGACGGCTACTTAGCGGGAGTCGGGAGACCCAGTACTTC.

This clonotype was detected many times. The rearrangement joins TRBV5-1 to TRBJ1-2; TRBD1 is a possible D gene (6 bases). The CDR3 is 15 residues long. Germline CDR1 and CDR2: SGHRS and YFSETQ. The V gene lost 0 bases and the J gene lost 2 bases, with 11 bases spanning the gap. In DNA, the CDR3 is TGCGCCAGCAGCTTGGCACAGGGCGGAAACTATGGCTACACCTTC. The encoded protein is CASSLAQGGNYGYTF.

Only a few counts were recorded for this clonotype. In nucleotides, the CDR3 is TGCGCCAGCAGCTCGAACGGACTAGCGGTTTACAATGAGCAGTTCTTC. As protein: CASSSNGLAVYNEQFF. The gene calls are TRBV5-1 and TRBJ2-1; 10 positions agree with TRBD2. V was pared by 3 bases and J by 4 bases, with 7 bases of the junction left unmatched. Germline loops: CDR1 SGHRS, CDR2 YFSETQ. The CDR3 contains 16 residues.

At least ten counts were recorded for this clonotype. CDR3 protein: CASSLNRDRAIEAFF. The DNA for the CDR3 is TGTGCCAGCAGCTTAAATCGGGACAGGGCCATTGAAGCTTTCTTT. V is TRBV11-2 and J is TRBJ1-1; 9 bases line up with TRBD1. Germline assignment: CDR1 SGHAT and CDR2 FQNNGV. The J segment lost 7 bases and the V segment lost 2 bases, leaving 8 bases of the junction unmatched. The CDR3 is 15 residues long.

The sample holds a few counts of this clonotype. The chain links TRBV2 to TRBJ1-4; TRBD1 is a possible D gene (6 bases). The CDR3 loop spans 16 amino acids. V was shortened by 11 bases and J by 0 bases, with 19 bases between the two germline ends. Germline assignment: CDR1 SNHLY and CDR2 FYNNEI. CDR3 DNA sequence: TGTGCCCAGGGGTACACCTCTCTCGCAACTAATGAAAAACTGTTTTTT. This encodes CAQGYTSLATNEKLFF.

In this sample, this clonotype turned up a few times. The chain carries TRBV10-3 and TRBJ2-3; 8 nucleotides agree with TRBD1. Germline assignment: CDR1 ENHRY and CDR2 SYGVKD. The ends lost 10 bases at V and 2 bases at J; junction bases unmatched: 8. The CDR3 is made up of 14 amino acids. CDR3 coding DNA: TGTGCCACCCTTCGACAGGGGCCCACAGATACGCAGTATTTT. Its translation is CATLRQGPTDTQYF.

The table lists this clonotype with many counts. The V and J genes are TRBV4-3 and TRBJ1-2, with D perhaps matching TRBD1 (5 bases). Trimming left V 4 bases short and J 4 bases short, with 19 bases between. The CDR3 totals 16 residues. The germline V gene encodes CDR1 LGHNA and CDR2 YSLEER. CDR3 sequence: CASSPKGMDMSYGYTF. Here the CDR3 DNA reads TGCGCCAGCAGCCCAAAGGGGATGGACATGAGCTATGGCTACACCTTC.

At least ten counts were recorded for this clonotype. The chain has TRBV6-2 or TRBV6-3 and TRBJ2-7; no firm D call. Trimming shortened V by 4 bases and J by 3 bases, and 4 bases separated the two germline ends. The CDR3 has 11 residues. Germline values: CDR1 MNHEY, CDR2 SVGEGT. The CDR3, as DNA: TGTGCCAGCAGTTCGATCTACGAGCAGTACTTC. As protein: CASSSIYEQYF.

This CDR3 reads CASSLSGHERELFF. DNA for the CDR3: TGTGCCAGCAGCCTTTCGGGCCATGAGAGGGAGCTGTTTTTT. This chain uses TRBV7-3 with TRBJ2-2; D is uncertain. Germline CDR1 and CDR2: SGHTA and FQGTGA. CDR3 length: 14 amino acids. V dropped 5 bases and J dropped 9 bases, with 16 bases sitting between them.

This clonotype was recorded many times. Here the CDR3 DNA reads TGTGCCAGCAGCAAGGGACAGGGAGGAGAGACCCAGTACTTC. Translated: CASSKGQGGETQYF. This chain links TRBV7-9 with TRBJ2-5; 9 bases are shared with TRBD1. The V segment lost 5 bases and the J segment 4 bases; nucleotides outside the gene matches: 5. The length of the CDR3 is 14 residues. From germline, CDR1 is SEHNR and CDR2 FQNEAQ (reference sequence). The full variable domain, rest sourced from reference TRBV7-9 and TRBJ2-5, is DTGVSQNPRHKITKRGQNVTFRCDPISEHNRLYWYRQTLGQGPEFLTYFQNEAQLEKSRLLSDRFSAERPKGSFSTLEIQRTEQGDSAMYLCASSKGQGGETQYFGPGTRLLVL.